This entry concerns a single TCR beta chain. Vbeta (60) and Jbeta (13) primers were used in the PCR. Profiling relied on immunoSEQ multiplex PCR, and the TCRdb table lists in-frame clones only, not all of them. The repertoire has about 110,000 clones, roughly 80% of them found once; the top ten carry around 2.4%. CDR1 and CDR2 from the germline V gene are LNHDA and SQIVND (reference sequence). The CDR3 sequence is 14 residues long. Trimming cost V 6 bases and J 8 bases; bases outside gene matches: 9. The data were taken from a study of cytomegalovirus exposure and HLA in healthy donors. The source of this sequence is a man aged 25 to 45 in good health and CMV-seronegative. Source material: PBMCs. This chain joins TRBV19 and TRBJ1-1, with TRBD1 identical over 10 bases. CDR3 amino acids: CASSDGTGAAEAFF. CDR3 nucleotides: TGTGCCAGTAGCGACGGGACAGGGGCGGCGGAAGCTTTCTTT.